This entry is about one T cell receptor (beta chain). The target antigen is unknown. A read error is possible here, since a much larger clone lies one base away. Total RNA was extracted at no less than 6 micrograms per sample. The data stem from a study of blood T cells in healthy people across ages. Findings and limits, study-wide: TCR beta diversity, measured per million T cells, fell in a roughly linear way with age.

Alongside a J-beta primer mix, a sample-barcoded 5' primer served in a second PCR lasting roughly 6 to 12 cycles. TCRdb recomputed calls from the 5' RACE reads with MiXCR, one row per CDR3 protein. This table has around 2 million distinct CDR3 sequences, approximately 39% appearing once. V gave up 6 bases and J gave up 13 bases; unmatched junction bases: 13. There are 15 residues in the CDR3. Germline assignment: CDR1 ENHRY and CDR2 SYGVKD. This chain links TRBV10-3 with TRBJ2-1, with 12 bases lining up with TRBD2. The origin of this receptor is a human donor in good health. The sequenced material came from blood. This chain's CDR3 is CAIRTSGGPEETQFF. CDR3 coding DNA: TGTGCCATCAGGACTAGCGGGGGCCCTGAAGAGACCCAGTTCTTC.